This T cell receptor (beta chain) was identified in a study of blood T cell repertoires in COVID-19. Study details: Acute and convalescent COVID-19 specimens originated in the United States, Italy and Spain.

How the authors handled the data: Researchers report that nucleated cell counts were estimated from reference gene primer amplification. Using immunoSEQ multiplex PCR, the repertoire was profiled, and TCRdb retains in-frame clones only, with some absent. That table furnishes V, J and clone size, whereas the DNA furnished D and trimming. The sample contains about 270,000 clones, about 86% of which appear only once. This clone was counted between two and nine times. Material for sequencing was peripheral blood. The origin of this receptor is a woman in her fifties or sixties with active or convalescent COVID-19.

In DNA, the CDR3 is TGTGCCAGCCTTCCGGGGGGGCCCGGGGATACGCAGTATTTT. Translation: CASLPGGPGDTQYF. The rearrangement links TRBV7-6 to TRBJ2-3; 8 bases match TRBD2. The CDR3 extends over 14 amino acids. CDR1 is SGHVS and CDR2 is FNYEAQ in the germline V gene. The ends lost 8 bases at V and 6 bases at J; junction bases unmatched: 10.